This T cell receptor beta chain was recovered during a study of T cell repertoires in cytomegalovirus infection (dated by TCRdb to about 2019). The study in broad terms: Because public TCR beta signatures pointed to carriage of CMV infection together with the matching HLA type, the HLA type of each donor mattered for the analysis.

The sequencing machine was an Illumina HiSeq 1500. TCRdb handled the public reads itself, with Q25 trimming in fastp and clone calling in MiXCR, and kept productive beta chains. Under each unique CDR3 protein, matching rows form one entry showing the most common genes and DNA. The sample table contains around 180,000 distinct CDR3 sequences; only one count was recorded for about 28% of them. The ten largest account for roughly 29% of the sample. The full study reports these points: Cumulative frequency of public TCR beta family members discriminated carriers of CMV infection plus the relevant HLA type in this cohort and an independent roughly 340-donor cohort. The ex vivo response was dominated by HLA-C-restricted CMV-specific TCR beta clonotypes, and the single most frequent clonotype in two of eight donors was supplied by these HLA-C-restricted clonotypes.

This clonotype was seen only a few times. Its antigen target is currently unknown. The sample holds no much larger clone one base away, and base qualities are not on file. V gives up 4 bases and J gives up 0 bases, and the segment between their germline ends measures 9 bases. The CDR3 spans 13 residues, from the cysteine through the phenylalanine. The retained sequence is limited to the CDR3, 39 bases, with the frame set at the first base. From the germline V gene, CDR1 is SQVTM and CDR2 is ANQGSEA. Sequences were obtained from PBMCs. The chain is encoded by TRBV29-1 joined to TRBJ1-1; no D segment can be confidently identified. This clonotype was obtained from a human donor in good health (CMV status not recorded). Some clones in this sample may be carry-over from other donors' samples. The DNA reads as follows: TGCAGCGTTGGGAGGACCCTGAACACTGAAGCTTTCTTT. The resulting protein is CSVGRTLNTEAFF.